This T cell receptor (beta chain) was identified in a study of T cell changes during pregnancy in multiple sclerosis. Germline-derived CDR1 and CDR2 are LGHNT and FRNRAP. V shed 1 base and J shed 5 bases, with 16 bases lying between them. The CDR3 totals 16 residues. This clone was seen a few times. TCRdb's table, derived via immunoSEQ multiplex PCR, lists solely in-frame clones and lacks some. This sample has around 63,000 clones, with about 93% found just once. The sample consisted of peripheral blood, taken in the third trimester of pregnancy. This TCR was sampled from a female donor in good health, enrolled as a control in a pregnancy study. The rearrangement uses TRBV12-5 and TRBJ2-3, with D hard to call. This CDR3 is CASGLGPTTEEDTQYF. DNA for the CDR3: TGTGCTAGTGGTTTGGGACCTACGACCGAGGAAGATACGCAGTATTTT. Using reference TRBV12-5 and TRBJ2-3 for the parts outside the CDR3, the full variable domain is DARVTQTPRHKVTEMGQEVTMRCQPILGHNTVFWYRQTMMQGLELLAYFRNRAPLDDSGMPKDRFSAEMPDATLATLKIQPSEPRDSAVYFCASGLGPTTEEDTQYFGPGTRLTVL.